This T cell receptor (beta chain) was obtained from a study of T cell responses to AZD1222 COVID-19 vaccine. Study-level findings and limits: Close to half of all spike-specific TCRs reportedly target regions of the variants that are unmutated.

The data were produced by immunoSEQ multiplex PCR, yet TCRdb's version contains in-frame clones alone and is incomplete. The profile covers fewer than 150,000 clones, with more than 75% appearing a single time and about 3.4% taken by the ten largest. In regard to this clone: Antigen unknown.

Trimming left V 4 bases short and J 4 bases short, with 12 bases between. This CDR3 spans 14 amino acids. CDR1 is SGDLS and CDR2 is YYNGEE in the germline V gene. The receptor comes from an adult who received the AZD1222 COVID-19 vaccine. The rearrangement joins TRBV9 to TRBJ1-3; D possibly corresponds to TRBD1 (6 bases). The sample was peripheral blood, taken 28 days after the second AZD1222 dose. CDR3 nucleotide sequence: TGTGCCAGCAGCCCCGACAGGTCCGGAAACACCATATATTTT. It is translated as CASSPDRSGNTIYF.